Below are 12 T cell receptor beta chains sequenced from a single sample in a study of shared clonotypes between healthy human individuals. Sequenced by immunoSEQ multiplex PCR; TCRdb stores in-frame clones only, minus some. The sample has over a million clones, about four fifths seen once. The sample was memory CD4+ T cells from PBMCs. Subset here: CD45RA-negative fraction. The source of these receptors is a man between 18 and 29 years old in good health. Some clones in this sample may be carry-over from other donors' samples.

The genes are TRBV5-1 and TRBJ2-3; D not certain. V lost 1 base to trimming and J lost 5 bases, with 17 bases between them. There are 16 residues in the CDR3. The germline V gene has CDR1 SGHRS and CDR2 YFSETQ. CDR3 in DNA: TGCGCCAGCAGCTTGAGGGCAGGACCTCCTCAAGATACGCAGTATTTT. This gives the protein CASSLRAGPPQDTQYF.

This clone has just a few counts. CDR3 bases: TGCGCCAGCAGCGAAGCGAACTATGGCTACACCTTC. Translated, it gives CASSEANYGYTF. The chain is built from TRBV4-1 and TRBJ1-2; D gene unclear. CDR3 length equals 12 residues. Trimming took 5 bases from V and 2 from J, leaving 6 bases between them. From germline, CDR1 is MGHRA and CDR2 YSYEKL.

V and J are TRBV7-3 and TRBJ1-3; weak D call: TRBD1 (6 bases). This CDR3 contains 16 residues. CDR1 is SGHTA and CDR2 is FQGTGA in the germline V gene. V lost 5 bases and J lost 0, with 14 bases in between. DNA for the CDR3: TGTGCCAGCAGCGCCGATACAGGGTACTCTGGAAACACCATATATTTT. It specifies CASSADTGYSGNTIYF.

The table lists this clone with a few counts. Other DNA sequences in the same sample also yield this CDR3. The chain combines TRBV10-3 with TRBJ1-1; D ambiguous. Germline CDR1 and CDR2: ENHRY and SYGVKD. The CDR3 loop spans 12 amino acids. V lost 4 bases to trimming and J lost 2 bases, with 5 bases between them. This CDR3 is CAISGGNTEAFF. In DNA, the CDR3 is TGTGCCATCAGTGGAGGAAACACTGAAGCTTTCTTT.

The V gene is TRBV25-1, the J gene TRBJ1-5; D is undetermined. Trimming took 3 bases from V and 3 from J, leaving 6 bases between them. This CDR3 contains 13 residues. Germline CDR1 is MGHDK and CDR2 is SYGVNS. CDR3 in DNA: TGTGCCAGCAGTGACCGCTTCAATCAGCCCCAGCATTTT. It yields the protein CASSDRFNQPQHF.

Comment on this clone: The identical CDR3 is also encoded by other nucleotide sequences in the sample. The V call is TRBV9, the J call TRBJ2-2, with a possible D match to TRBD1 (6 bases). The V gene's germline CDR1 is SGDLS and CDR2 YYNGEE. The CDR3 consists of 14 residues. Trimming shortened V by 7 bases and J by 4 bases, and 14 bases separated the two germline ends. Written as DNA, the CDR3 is TGTGCCAGCTCTAGAACCAGGGGCACCGGGGAGCTGTTTTTT. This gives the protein CASSRTRGTGELFF. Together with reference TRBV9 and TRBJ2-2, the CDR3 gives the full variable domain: DSGVTQTPKHLITATGQRVTLRCSPRSGDLSVYWYQQSLDQGLQFLIQYYNGEERAKGNILERFSAQQFPDLHSELNLSSLELGDSALYFCASSRTRGTGELFFGEGSRLTVL.

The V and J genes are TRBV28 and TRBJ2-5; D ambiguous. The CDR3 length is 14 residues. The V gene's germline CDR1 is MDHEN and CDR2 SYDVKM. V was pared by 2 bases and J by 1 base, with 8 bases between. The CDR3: CASSLRAFQETQYF. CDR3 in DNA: TGTGCCAGCAGTTTAAGAGCTTTCCAAGAGACCCAGTACTTC. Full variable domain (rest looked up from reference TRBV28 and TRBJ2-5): DVKVTQSSRYLVKRTGEKVFLECVQDMDHENMFWYRQDPGLGLRLIYFSYDVKMKEKGDIPEGYSVSREKKERFSLILESASTNQTSMYLCASSLRAFQETQYFGPGTRLLVL.

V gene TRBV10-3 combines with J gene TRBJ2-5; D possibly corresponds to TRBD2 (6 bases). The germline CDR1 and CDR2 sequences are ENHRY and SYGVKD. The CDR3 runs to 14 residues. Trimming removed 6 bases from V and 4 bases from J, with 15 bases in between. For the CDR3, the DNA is TGTGCCATCAGACCCGGCGGAGCGGGAGAGACCCAGTACTTC. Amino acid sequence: CAIRPGGAGETQYF.

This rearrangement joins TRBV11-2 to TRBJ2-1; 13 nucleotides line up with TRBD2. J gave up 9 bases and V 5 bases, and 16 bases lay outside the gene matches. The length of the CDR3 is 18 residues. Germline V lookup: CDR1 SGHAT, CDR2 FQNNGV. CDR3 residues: CASSPYLPRTSGRGEQFF. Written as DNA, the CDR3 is TGTGCCAGCAGCCCATACCTACCCCGGACTAGCGGGAGAGGTGAGCAGTTCTTC.

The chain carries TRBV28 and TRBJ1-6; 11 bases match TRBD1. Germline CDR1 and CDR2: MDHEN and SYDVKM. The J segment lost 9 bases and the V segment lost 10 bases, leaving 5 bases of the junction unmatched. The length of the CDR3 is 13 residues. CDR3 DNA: TGTGCCATAACCGGGACAGGGGGTTCACCCCTCCACTTT. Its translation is CAITGTGGSPLHF.

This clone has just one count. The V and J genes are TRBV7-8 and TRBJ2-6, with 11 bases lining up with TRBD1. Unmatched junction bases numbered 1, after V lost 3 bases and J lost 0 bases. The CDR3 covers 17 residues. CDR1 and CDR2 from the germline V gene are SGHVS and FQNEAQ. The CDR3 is CASSLGTGGSGANVLTF. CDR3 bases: TGTGCCAGCAGCTTGGGGACAGGGGGCTCTGGGGCCAACGTCCTGACTTTC. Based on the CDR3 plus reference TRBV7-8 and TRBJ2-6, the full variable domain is GAGVSQSPRYKVAKRGQDVALRCDPISGHVSLFWYQQALGQGPEFLTYFQNEAQLDKSGLPSDRFFAERPEGSVSTLKIQRTQQEDSAVYLCASSLGTGGSGANVLTFGAGSRLTVL.

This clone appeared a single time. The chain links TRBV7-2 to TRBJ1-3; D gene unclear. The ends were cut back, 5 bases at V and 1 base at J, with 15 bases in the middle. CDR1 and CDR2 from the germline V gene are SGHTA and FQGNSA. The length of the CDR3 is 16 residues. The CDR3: CASSHHDGRSGNTIYF. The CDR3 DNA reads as TGTGCCAGCAGCCACCATGACGGCAGATCTGGAAACACCATATATTTT.